The 4 T cell receptor beta chains below come from one sample, sequenced in a study of cytomegalovirus exposure and HLA in healthy donors. The PCR had 60 Vbeta and 13 Jbeta primers. The data were produced by immunoSEQ multiplex PCR, yet TCRdb's version contains in-frame clones alone and is incomplete. The sample has about 230,000 clones; roughly 90% are singletons. Sequencing input: PBMCs. Every receptor here comes from a woman between 18 and 30 years old in good health and CMV-seronegative.

J is TRBJ2-7 and V is TRBV18, with a possible D match to TRBD1 (5 bases). Trimming took 3 bases from V and 2 from J, leaving 14 bases between them. The CDR3 runs 15 residues. CDR1 KGHSH and CDR2 LQKENI come from the germline V gene. CDR3 bases: TGTGCCAGCTCACCTACGACGGACAAAGCCTACGAGCAGTACTTC. Translated, it gives CASSPTTDKAYEQYF.

In nucleotides, the CDR3 is TGTGCCAGCAGTTACTCGTTGCAAGAGGGTCAGCCCCAGCATTTT. This codes for CASSYSLQEGQPQHF. This chain joins TRBV6-5 and TRBJ1-5; D is uncertain. V shed 0 bases and J shed 6 bases, with 12 bases lying between them. CDR3 length: 15 residues. Germline assignment: CDR1 MNHEY and CDR2 SVGAGI.

The chain joins TRBV27 to TRBJ2-7, with TRBD2 matching 7 bases. Trimming at V came to 10 bases and at J to 0 bases, leaving 12 bases not matched to a gene. This CDR3 comprises 15 residues. CDR1 is MNHEY and CDR2 is SMNVEV in the germline V gene (reference sequence). The CDR3 DNA follows: TGTGCCATTGCTAAGGGACCGGGAGGCTCCTACGAGCAGTACTTC. It specifies CAIAKGPGGSYEQYF.

This sequence joins TRBV7-9 and TRBJ2-3; no reliable D call. Per the germline V gene, CDR1 is SEHNR and CDR2 is FQNEAQ (reference sequence). The CDR3 totals 15 residues. V shed 6 bases and J shed 2 bases, with 15 bases lying between them. CDR3 bases: TGTGCCAGCAGTCCCAGCGACGAAGACACAGATACGCAGTATTTT. It is translated as CASSPSDEDTDTQYF.